This TCR beta chain was recovered during a study of response to subunit inactivated influenza vaccine. In the case of this clonotype: Antigen unknown.

Study conclusions and caveats: A suggestion made by the authors is that each seasonal influenza vaccination recruits few new T cells.

Each CDR3 protein is one row after TCRdb ran MiXCR on the RT-PCR reads. The sample carries hundreds of thousands of distinct CDR3 sequences, approximately 15% recorded once. The sequenced sample was PBMCs from blood, obtained about 11 days after vaccination. This receptor was taken from a man in his forties or fifties who received an inactivated influenza vaccine.

CDR3 residues: CASSLRHSTSTDTQYF. The CDR3 nucleotides read TGTGCCAGCAGCCTGCGACATTCCACTAGCACAGATACGCAGTATTTT. This sequence joins TRBV5-4 and TRBJ2-3; no clear D gene. Looked up from germline, CDR1 is SGHNT and CDR2 is YYREEE (reference sequence). CDR3 size: 16 residues. V lost 4 bases and J 0 bases, leaving 15 bases between the germline ends.